These 25 T cell receptor beta chains originate from one sample sequenced in a study of OX40 agonist ivuxolimab in advanced cancers. Assay: immunoSEQ multiplex PCR; the TCRdb copy retains only in-frame clones and omits some. The data hold about 75,000 clones, with roughly 85% observed a single time. Sequencing used CD4+ or CD8+ T cells sorted from blood, obtained in a trial of the OX40 agonist ivuxolimab. The receptors originated from an adult with an advanced solid tumor such as melanoma, head and neck, liver or kidney cancer.

This chain connects TRBV19 to TRBJ1-3, with unresolved D. V was trimmed by 5 bases and J by 4 bases, leaving 6 bases between them. The CDR3 runs 12 residues. Germline-derived CDR1 and CDR2 are LNHDA and SQIVND (reference sequence). CDR3 nucleotides: TGTGCCAGTAGTGGATCCGGAAACACCATATATTTT. It specifies CASSGSGNTIYF.

The rearrangement joins TRBV7-2 to TRBJ1-1; 8 nucleotides agree with TRBD1. The CDR3 consists of 15 residues. Trimming cost V 5 bases and J 3 bases; bases outside gene matches: 8. Germline V gives CDR1 SGHTA, CDR2 FQGNSA. The chain's CDR3 is CASSADRVEDTEAFF. As DNA, the CDR3 is TGTGCCAGCAGCGCGGACAGGGTAGAGGACACTGAAGCTTTCTTT.

This clone has more than one count but fewer than ten. Other DNA sequences from this sample encode an identical CDR3 as well. The chain is built from TRBV13 and TRBJ1-1; D is possibly TRBD1 (6 bases). The V end lost 5 bases, the J end lost 0 bases, and 16 bases lay between the germline ends. The V gene's germline CDR1 is PRHDT and CDR2 FYEKMQ (reference sequence). The CDR3 has 16 residues. CDR3 amino acids: CASSRRGGPMNTEAFF. The CDR3 DNA is TGTGCCAGCAGCCGTCGGGGGGGGCCTATGAACACTGAAGCTTTCTTT. The full variable domain, with the rest looked up from reference TRBV13 and TRBJ1-1, is AAGVIQSPRHLIKEKRETATLKCYPIPRHDTVYWYQQGPGQDPQFLISFYEKMQSDKGSIPDRFSAQQFSDYHSELNMSSLELGDSALYFCASSRRGGPMNTEAFFGQGTRLTVV.

V usage is TRBV28 and J usage is TRBJ2-7; tentatively, D is TRBD2 (6 bases). The CDR3 covers 14 residues. Per the germline V gene, CDR1 is MDHEN and CDR2 is SYDVKM. The V gene lost 2 bases and the J gene lost 0 bases, with 8 bases spanning the gap. CDR3 nucleotides: TGTGCCAGCAGTTTACACGGGAGCTCCTACGAGCAGTACTTC. It translates to CASSLHGSSYEQYF.

This clone has a single count. This rearrangement joins TRBV6-5 to TRBJ2-4, with D unresolved. Trimming shortened V by 7 bases and J by 0 bases, and 13 bases separated the two germline ends. Germline values: CDR1 MNHEY, CDR2 SVGAGI. The CDR3 loop spans 15 amino acids. The CDR3 bases are TGTGCCAGCACCGACCGAAGCGTAGCCAAAAACATTCAGTACTTC. It encodes CASTDRSVAKNIQYF.

This clone occurred a few times. The rearrangement joins TRBV10-3 to TRBJ2-7; D tentatively fits TRBD1 or TRBD2 (6 bases each). This CDR3 is built from 13 residues. Germline lookup yields CDR1 ENHRY and CDR2 SYGVKD. This CDR3 is CASKPGAGLEQYF. DNA for the CDR3: TGTGCTTCGAAGCCGGGGGCAGGCCTCGAGCAGTACTTC.

V and J are TRBV28 and TRBJ2-7; D is unresolved. Germline loops: CDR1 MDHEN, CDR2 SYDVKM. Between the trimmed V and J ends, which lost 5 bases and 3 bases, there was a span of 14 bases. This CDR3 region has 14 residues. DNA of the CDR3: TGTGCCAGCAGTCCTCTCGGCAGGTACTACGAGCAGTACTTC. Protein: CASSPLGRYYEQYF.

The chain combines TRBV19 with TRBJ2-4; perhaps D is TRBD1 or TRBD2 (6 bases each). V was clipped by 1 base and J by 7 bases, with 23 bases between them. Germline V gives CDR1 LNHDA, CDR2 SQIVND (reference sequence). The CDR3 has 18 residues. The CDR3 region has the DNA TGTGCCAGTAGTATAGCAGGGGACTTGACCCAGTTGATTAACATTCAGTACTTC. It codes for CASSIAGDLTQLINIQYF. Complete variable domain (other parts from reference TRBV19 and TRBJ2-4): DGGITQSPKYLFRKEGQNVTLSCEQNLNHDAMYWYRQDPGQGLRLIYYSQIVNDFQKGDIAEGYSVSREKKESFPLTVTSAQKNPTAFYLCASSIAGDLTQLINIQYFGAGTRLSVL.

V is TRBV19 and J is TRBJ2-3; TRBD1 might be the D (6 bases). This CDR3 region has 15 residues. CDR1 and CDR2 (germline): LNHDA, SQIVND (reference sequence). The V gene lost 5 bases and the J gene lost 3 bases, with 15 bases spanning the gap. The CDR3: CASSPKGVRTDTQYF. The CDR3 DNA reads as TGTGCCAGTAGTCCTAAGGGGGTAAGGACAGATACGCAGTATTTT.

This chain connects TRBV2 to TRBJ2-5; D remains unclear. The CDR3 runs 13 residues. Germline CDR1 is SNHLY and CDR2 is FYNNEI. Trimming cost V 8 bases and J 2 bases, with 12 bases left between them. Here the CDR3 reads CASVLRLQETQYF. The CDR3 DNA is TGTGCCAGCGTCTTGCGGTTACAAGAGACCCAGTACTTC.

The V call is TRBV5-1, the J call TRBJ1-3; D remains ambiguous. CDR3 size: 15 residues. Germline CDR1 is SGHRS and CDR2 is YFSETQ. V was clipped by 0 bases and J by 0 bases, with 7 bases between them. CDR3 residues: CASSLESNSGNTIYF. CDR3 DNA sequence: TGCGCCAGCAGCTTGGAAAGTAACTCTGGAAACACCATATATTTT. The full variable domain, completed using reference TRBV5-1 and TRBJ1-3, is KAGVTQTPRYLIKTRGQQVTLSCSPISGHRSVSWYQQTPGQGLQFLFEYFSETQRNKGNFPGRFSGRQFSNSRSEMNVSTLELGDSALYLCASSLESNSGNTIYFGEGSWLTVV.

This rearrangement joins TRBV7-2 to TRBJ2-7; TRBD2 matches 8 bases. This CDR3 spans 14 amino acids. The ends lost 4 bases at V and 5 bases at J; junction bases unmatched: 7. From germline, CDR1 is SGHTA and CDR2 FQGNSA. The DNA for the CDR3 is TGTGCCAGCAGCTGGGGGCTAGCGGGTAACGAGCAGTACTTC. Protein sequence: CASSWGLAGNEQYF.

This chain uses TRBV18 with TRBJ1-3; D possibly corresponds to TRBD1 (5 bases). Trimming pared 6 bases from V and 2 bases from J, leaving 20 bases between. CDR1 is KGHSH and CDR2 is LQKENI in the germline V gene. This CDR3 contains 17 residues. The CDR3 reads CASSQTISPGPGNTIYF. The CDR3 nucleotides read TGTGCCAGCTCTCAAACCATTTCCCCGGGACCTGGAAACACCATATATTTT.

The CDR3 here is CASRTGGEAFF. The CDR3 DNA follows: TGTGCCAGCAGGACAGGGGGGGAAGCTTTCTTT. The chain couples TRBV6-5 to TRBJ1-1; 9 nucleotides line up with TRBD1. CDR3 length: 11 amino acids. The trim removed 6 bases at V and 8 bases at J, leaving 1 base unmatched. Germline-derived CDR1 and CDR2 are MNHEY and SVGAGI.

The chain has TRBV6-5 and TRBJ1-5, with D possibly matching TRBD1 (5 bases). V was trimmed by 6 bases and J by 4 bases, leaving 16 bases between them. Germline values: CDR1 MNHEY, CDR2 SVGAGI. There are 15 residues in the CDR3. In DNA, the CDR3 is TGTGCCAGCAGCTTGGGACCTGCGGGTAATCAGCCCCAGCATTTT. The encoded protein is CASSLGPAGNQPQHF.

In this sample, this clone turned up once. The chain couples TRBV18 to TRBJ2-3; D could derive from TRBD1 or TRBD2 (5 bases each). There are 16 residues in the CDR3. The V end was cut by 1 base, the J end by 4 bases, with 15 bases between. Germline V CDR1 and CDR2: KGHSH, LQKENI. The CDR3 here is CASSPLEAGASDTQYF. The CDR3 coding sequence is TGTGCCAGCTCACCACTTGAGGCCGGGGCTTCAGATACGCAGTATTTT.

The V call is TRBV7-9, the J call TRBJ2-5; D not resolved. V dropped 2 bases and J dropped 5 bases, with 12 bases sitting between them. Germline assignment: CDR1 SEHNR and CDR2 FQNEAQ (reference sequence). The CDR3 is 14 residues long. CDR3 protein: CASSLWLPEETQYF. DNA for the CDR3: TGTGCCAGCAGCTTATGGCTGCCCGAGGAGACCCAGTACTTC.

The V call is TRBV28, the J call TRBJ2-4, with a possible D match to TRBD2 (7 bases). There are 14 residues in the CDR3. Trimming removed 5 bases from V and 8 bases from J, with 16 bases in between. Germline-derived CDR1 and CDR2 are MDHEN and SYDVKM. The CDR3 reads CASSPRGALDIQYF. The CDR3 nucleotides read TGTGCCAGCAGTCCACGGGGGGCGTTGGACATTCAGTACTTC.

This rearrangement joins TRBV6-6 to TRBJ1-5; 9 nucleotides line up with TRBD1. Unmatched junction bases numbered 5, after V lost 5 bases and J lost 0 bases. The CDR3 is made up of 16 amino acids. Germline values: CDR1 MNHNY, CDR2 SVGAGI (reference sequence). CDR3 nucleotide sequence: TGTGCCAGCAGTACCCGGACAGGGGCTAGCAATCAGCCCCAGCATTTT. Translation gives CASSTRTGASNQPQHF.

The gene calls are TRBV19 and TRBJ2-6; 9 bases agree with TRBD1. Trimming took 4 bases from V and 0 from J; bases not matched to a gene: 4. The CDR3 runs to 17 residues. The germline gives CDR1 LNHDA, CDR2 SQIVND (reference sequence). CDR3 sequence: CASSRTGVSSGANVLTF. The CDR3 region has the DNA TGTGCCAGTAGTAGGACAGGGGTTTCCTCTGGGGCCAACGTCCTGACTTTC.

This clone was counted a single time. An end of the junction differs from the germline gene, which may be a read error. J is TRBJ2-7 and V is TRBV7-9; 7 nucleotides agree with TRBD2. This CDR3 contains 15 residues. Per the germline V gene, CDR1 is SEHNR and CDR2 is FQNEAQ (reference sequence). The CDR3 coding sequence is TGCGCCAGCAGCCCTCAGCAGCGGGGACCCTACGAGCAGTACTTC. Translated, it gives CASSPQQRGPYEQYF.

The rearrangement uses TRBV28 and TRBJ1-2, with D hard to call. Trimming removed 5 bases at V and 0 bases at J, with 16 bases between. Germline assignment: CDR1 MDHEN and CDR2 SYDVKM. The CDR3 runs to 16 residues. For the CDR3, the DNA is TGTGCCAGCAGTACACACACTACAGATCCTAACTATGGCTACACCTTC. Translating it yields CASSTHTTDPNYGYTF.

The chain is built from TRBV19 and TRBJ2-7; 10 bases line up with TRBD1. This CDR3 has 14 residues. Germline lookup yields CDR1 LNHDA and CDR2 SQIVND (reference sequence). V trimming: 8 bases; J trimming: 0 bases; junction bases outside the gene matches: 4. The CDR3 DNA is TGTGCCAGTCGTGGACAGGGGGTCTCCTACGAGCAGTACTTC. Its translation: CASRGQGVSYEQYF.

The CDR3: CASSSLFQYNEQFF. The CDR3 coding sequence is TGTGCCAGCTCCTCCTTGTTCCAGTACAATGAGCAGTTCTTC. The V call is TRBV27, the J call TRBJ2-1, with D uncertain. The CDR3 is 14 residues long. With 8 bases removed from V and 4 bases from J, the gap between germline ends came to 15 bases. Per the germline V gene, CDR1 is MNHEY and CDR2 is SMNVEV (reference sequence).

The rearrangement uses TRBV5-1 and TRBJ2-6; 7 bases fit TRBD2. This CDR3 spans 17 amino acids. Germline loops: CDR1 SGHRS, CDR2 YFSETQ. Trimming took 0 bases from V and 0 from J; bases not matched to a gene: 3. The CDR3, as DNA: TGCGCCAGCAGCTTGGGGGACTATCTCTCTGGGGCCAACGTCCTGACTTTC. Amino acid sequence: CASSLGDYLSGANVLTF.